This TCR beta chain was recovered during a study of chemoradiotherapy in HPV16-positive cancers. Profiling relied on immunoSEQ multiplex PCR, and the TCRdb table lists in-frame clones only, not all of them. The sample has about 14,000 clones, under 85% seen once. Comment on this clone: Its antigen is not known.

The CDR3 spans 18 residues. V lost 0 bases and J lost 0; bases outside the gene matches: 8. Looked up from germline, CDR1 is SGHRS and CDR2 is YFSETQ. Study conclusions and caveats: Candidate HPV-specific clones and E7-related TCR motifs grew in tumor during treatment.

This chain connects TRBV5-1 to TRBJ2-1, with 8 positions matching TRBD2. This receptor was taken from a human donor with HPV-associated anogenital cancer. Sampling was carried out from a patient who underwent chemoradiotherapy. As DNA, the CDR3 is TGCGCCAGCAGCTTGGTAGGCCTAGCGGGTCCCTCCTACAATGAGCAGTTCTTC. It codes for CASSLVGLAGPSYNEQFF.